This TCR beta chain was obtained from a study of blood T cell repertoires in COVID-19 (dated by TCRdb to 2020 to 2022). With respect to the entire study: The collaborator samples originated in the United States, Italy and Spain and spanned the acute and convalescent phases of COVID-19. Where available, HLA class I and class II types were taken from metadata supplied by the sample provider and were not determined by assay-based typing. The material from the prospective study consisted of cDNA or gDNA derived from T cells, B-cell-depleted T cells, or PBMCs. Samples came from the ongoing ImmuneRACE study (first 160 participants) plus 1,254 subjects from 6 global collaborators. Deeply sampled blood TCRbeta repertoires from subjects exposed to, actively infected with, or recovered from COVID-19 were included in the dataset. The repertoires were made available in a free public database intended to serve as a resource for research on the immune response to SARS-CoV-2. Sample metadata almost always included a de-identified subject ID, COVID-19 status, age in years and sex.

General conclusions and limits of the study: How much clinical and demographic metadata was included differed by source and by participant, and the metadata was provided uncurated.

Collaborating institutions collected whole blood in K2EDTA tubes following their own protocols. For TCRbeta analysis, collaborator samples were shipped as frozen whole blood, as isolated PBMCs, or as DNA extracted from either sample type. TCRbeta CDR3 regions were amplified from genomic DNA by means of the immunoSEQ Assay, a bias-controlled multiplex PCR. Per the source publication's procedure: Within the assay, amplification of reference gene primers was used to estimate how many nucleated cells each sample contained. Sequence reads were collapsed and filtered to measure the absolute abundance of every unique TCRbeta CDR3 rearrangement. For each sample, productive Simpson clonality was calculated as the square root of Simpson's diversity index across productive rearrangements. The immuneACCESS repertoire file appears here via TCRdb, limited to in-frame rearrangements. These files lack a portion of the clones; in checked studies, under half of the deficit traces to unresolved V genes, and the cause of the others is not known. V and J calls and clone size are as listed in that table; D and trimming were resolved from the DNA. The sample data list under 150,000 clones, and 76% of these were observed just once. Under 6% of the sample lies in the top ten.

From the cysteine up to the phenylalanine, the CDR3 has a length of 14 residues. Of the read, only the CDR3 DNA is kept; its 42 bases are in frame from base 1. Ends trimmed: V by 4 bases, J by 4 bases; bases unmatched to a gene: 2. The germline V gene encodes CDR1 KGHSH and CDR2 LQKENI. A note on this clone: The clone's antigen remains unknown. Base qualities were left out, and no much larger clone turns up one base away.

This TCR was sampled from a woman of 80 years or more with active or convalescent COVID-19. Recombination joined TRBV18 with TRBJ2-3; 10 of the junction bases match TRBD1. Sequencing input: peripheral blood. The CDR3 sequence is CASSRDRGSDTQYF. The DNA sequence reads TGTGCCAGCTCACGGGACAGGGGTTCAGATACGCAGTATTTT.